This note documents a single TCR beta chain sequence. Its target antigen remains unknown. This may stem from a read error, because a much larger clone lies one nucleotide away. The data derive from a study of blood T cells in healthy people across ages (dated by TCRdb to the mid-2010s). Context from the whole study: In model experiments, template switching captured about one uniquely barcoded TCR beta cDNA molecule for every two T cells. Two additional independent replicas of 1 million unique cDNA reads from the same blood draw were analyzed for two donors (one aged 18 to 30 and one aged 80 or older). To avoid experimental bias, donors of different ages were distributed randomly across sequencing lanes. The donors were divided into four age groups: young (average approximately 17 years), middle-aged (roughly 40), aged (about 62) and long-lived (around 87). To track age-related changes in TCR beta repertoire diversity, the study relied on deep sequencing normalized with unique cDNA molecular identifiers.

The paper as a whole reports these results and caveats: Because the CMV infection status of the donors was unknown, age-related changes in expanded clonotypes may potentially have been confounded. Estimates of total diversity from one million sequenced T cells were regarded as lower bounds and underestimates. Compared with the aged group, the long-lived group had more naive CD4+ T cells, fewer expanded clones and increased TCR diversity, a pattern suggesting age selection. Observed TCR beta diversity per million T cells fell roughly linearly with age, and a significant reduction was already apparent by age around 36. There was a strong correlation between observed TCR beta diversity and the percentage of naive T cells measured by flow cytometry. Bulk unsorted PBMC profiling prevented conclusive comparison of naive and antigen-experienced compartments.

The donors were under 40 Caucasian individuals from Russia, aged about 6 to 100 years, who were systemically healthy. Each donor gave approximately 9.3 milliliters of peripheral blood, collected into EDTA-treated Vacutainer tubes. PBMCs were isolated by Ficoll-Paque density-gradient centrifugation, with at least 7 million obtained per sample. Total RNA was extracted from PBMCs with Trizol reagent, with at least 5.5 micrograms obtained per sample. The percentages of naive CD45RAhigh/CD27high T cells were determined by flow cytometry on a PBMC aliquot from every donor. Libraries were built with 5' RACE. This sample was sequenced with an Illumina HiSeq 2500. The second PCR ran for roughly 6 to 11 cycles and used a J-beta primer mix along with a sample-barcoded 5' primer. Each TCR beta cDNA molecule received a unique molecular identifier from a template-switch 5' adaptor carrying 12 random nucleotides. Each sample yielded at least 3 million CDR3-containing paired-end reads. First-strand cDNA synthesis was performed from all RNA using the Mint cDNA synthesis kit, with priming by a TRBC-specific oligonucleotide. Following uracil-DNA glycosylase treatment, all cDNA underwent a first 18-cycle PCR with the universal primers M1SS and BC2_uni_R. The authors' analysis ran thus. For normalization, 1 million high-quality reads, each with a distinct molecular identifier, were randomly selected from each sample. Reads with shared molecular identifiers were discarded instead of being binned into consensus sequences. MiTCR, run with a Q25 quality threshold and the strictest error-elimination algorithm, handled CDR3 identification, clonotype clustering and error correction. A nonparametric unseen species model using Euler transformation provided a lower-bound estimate of total TCR beta diversity. The public reads were reprocessed in TCRdb via fastp at Q25 and MiXCR, keeping in-frame beta chains. Rows merge per CDR3 protein into single entries with the most common DNA and genes. The V and J calls follow TCRdb's processing rather than the paper's. Across this sample there are hundreds of thousands of distinct CDR3 sequences, with roughly half seen only once. About 14% of the sample lies in the top ten.

V loses 6 bases of germline sequence and J loses 12 bases, and the interval between the two ends is 17 bases. The CDR3 sequence holds 12 residues, the cysteine and phenylalanine included. Only the CDR3 DNA is retained, 36 bases long and in frame from the first base. The receptor was isolated from an elderly woman in good health. Sequenced material: blood. Rearrangement joined TRBV12-3 or TRBV12-4 to TRBJ1-1; 5 matching bases give a weak D call of TRBD1. The CDR3 sequence is CASSRGTPVTFF. The sequenced DNA: TGTGCCAGCAGCCGCGGGACTCCCGTTACTTTCTTT.